The 24 T cell receptor beta chains below were found in one sample sequenced in a study of CD8+ T cells in alopecia areata. Following extraction, RNA underwent reverse transcription to cDNA, which served as the sequencing template. The table came from immunoSEQ multiplex PCR; TCRdb's copy has only in-frame clones and leaves some out. This sample has tens of thousands of clones, with about 70% found just once. The treatment: oral pan-JAK inhibitor, 5-10 mg twice daily. The starting material was CD8+ T cells sorted from blood, obtained at approximately week 44, from a patient treated with tofacitinib. These TCRs come from a human donor with alopecia areata.

The chain employs TRBV7-3 and TRBJ1-1; 7 positions match TRBD1. The CDR3 is 15 amino acids. The V gene end was trimmed by 5 bases and the J gene end by 0 bases; junction bases not matched to a gene: 6. Germline V lookup: CDR1 SGHTA, CDR2 FQGTGA. CDR3 nucleotides: TGTGCCAGCAGCCTAGACAGGGTCATGAACACTGAAGCTTTCTTT. This sequence encodes CASSLDRVMNTEAFF.

DNA for the CDR3: TGTGCCAGCAGCTTGGGATCAGGGCAAGAGTTTTTT. It specifies CASSLGSGQEFF. The V gene is TRBV5-6, the J gene TRBJ1-4; D possibly corresponds to TRBD1 (5 bases). In germline, CDR1 is SGHDT, CDR2 YYEEEE. CDR3 length: 12 amino acids. Trimming removed 0 bases at V and 16 bases at J, with 13 bases between.

This CDR3 reads CASSPGLAGGNTQYF. CDR3 nucleotides: TGTGCCAGCAGCCCGGGACTAGCGGGGGGAAATACGCAGTATTTT. The V and J genes are TRBV7-9 and TRBJ2-3; TRBD2 matches at 15 bases. The CDR3 length is 15 residues. J was trimmed by 7 bases and V by 5 bases; bases with no gene match: 4. Germline V gives CDR1 SEHNR, CDR2 FQNEAQ (reference sequence).

The J gene is TRBJ2-7, the V gene TRBV27; D unclear. V gave up 5 bases and J gave up 7 bases, with 15 bases separating them. This CDR3 is 13 amino acids long. CDR1 is MNHEY, CDR2 SMNVEV, per germline (reference sequence). CDR3 bases: TGTGCCAGCAGTGAGGAAGGGTTGAGTGAGCAGTACTTC. It specifies CASSEEGLSEQYF.

J is TRBJ2-1 and V is TRBV2, with 9 bases that match TRBD2. The germline V gene encodes CDR1 SNHLY and CDR2 FYNNEI. The trim removed 4 bases at V and 8 bases at J, leaving 12 bases unmatched. CDR3 length: 16 amino acids. The CDR3 sequence is CASSVSPSGARDEQFF. The CDR3 DNA reads TGTGCCAGCAGTGTGAGTCCTAGCGGGGCTAGGGATGAGCAGTTCTTC.

This clone was seen more than once but under ten times. V usage is TRBV11-3 and J usage is TRBJ2-6; either TRBD1 or TRBD2 may fit D (5 bases each). V lost 5 bases and J lost 0, with 23 bases in between. CDR1 is SGHNT and CDR2 is YENEEA in the germline V gene. The CDR3 has 20 residues. The CDR3 DNA reads TGTGCCAGCAGCCCCGGTTCCGACCGGGGACGCCTCTCTGGGGCCAACGTCCTGACTTTC. It encodes CASSPGSDRGRLSGANVLTF.

The chain uses TRBV5-1 and TRBJ2-7, with D perhaps being TRBD1 or TRBD2 (5 bases each). The germline V gene has CDR1 SGHRS and CDR2 YFSETQ. This CDR3 spans 12 amino acids. V dropped 7 bases and J dropped 1 base, with 9 bases sitting between them. This chain's CDR3 is CASAGASYEQYF. The CDR3 DNA reads as TGCGCCAGCGCCGGGGCATCCTACGAGCAGTACTTC. Drawing the rest from reference TRBV5-1 and TRBJ2-7, the complete variable domain is KAGVTQTPRYLIKTRGQQVTLSCSPISGHRSVSWYQQTPGQGLQFLFEYFSETQRNKGNFPGRFSGRQFSNSRSEMNVSTLELGDSALYLCASAGASYEQYFGPGTRLTVT.

The chain couples TRBV29-1 to TRBJ1-1; D is possibly TRBD1 (6 bases). CDR1 and CDR2 from the germline V gene are SQVTM and ANQGSEA. Trimming removed 6 bases from V and 11 bases from J, with 16 bases in between. The CDR3 runs 11 residues. The CDR3 region has the DNA TGCAGCGTAGCTTCCACACAGGGCGCTTTCTTT. Translation gives CSVASTQGAFF.

This clone was picked up a small number of times. The chain has TRBV29-1 and TRBJ1-1; TRBD1 matches at 8 bases. Germline CDR1 and CDR2: SQVTM and ANQGSEA. The CDR3 covers 11 residues. CDR3 loop: CTGGLGTEAFF. Here the CDR3 DNA reads TGCACAGGGGGCCTGGGGACTGAAGCTTTCTTT.

This clone was seen more than once but under ten times. The CDR3 protein is CASSRDREKVEQYF. CDR3 sequence (DNA): TGTGCCAGTAGTAGGGACAGGGAGAAGGTCGAGCAGTACTTC. The chain carries TRBV19 and TRBJ2-7, with 9 bases that match TRBD1. The germline CDR1 and CDR2 sequences are LNHDA and SQIVND (reference sequence). Germline trimming cut 4 bases from V and 6 bases from J; bases unmatched to any gene: 7. This CDR3 spans 14 amino acids.

The genes are TRBV11-2 and TRBJ2-1; perhaps TRBD2 as D (6 bases). Germline V CDR1 and CDR2: SGHAT, FQNNGV. This CDR3 is built from 13 residues. V dropped 5 bases and J dropped 13 bases, with 18 bases sitting between them. DNA of the CDR3: TGTGCCAGCAGCCCGAGTGGGGCGGGGAAACAGTTCTTC. As protein: CASSPSGAGKQFF.

The J gene is TRBJ1-1, the V gene TRBV19; D perhaps matches TRBD1 (5 bases). This CDR3 is 15 amino acids long. Germline V gene sequence: CDR1 LNHDA, CDR2 SQIVND (reference sequence). The V end lost 0 bases, the J end lost 4 bases, and 12 bases lay between the germline ends. The CDR3 nucleotides are TGTGCCAGTAGTATAGAAGGACAACCTCCCACTGAAGCTTTCTTT. Translating gives CASSIEGQPPTEAFF.

The chain uses TRBV25-1 and TRBJ2-1, with D unresolved. CDR1 is MGHDK, CDR2 SYGVNS, per germline. CDR3 length: 12 residues. V dropped 4 bases and J dropped 5 bases, with 6 bases sitting between them. The CDR3 here is CASSVGNNEQFF. The CDR3 bases are TGTGCCAGCAGTGTAGGAAACAATGAGCAGTTCTTC. The full variable domain, its missing parts supplied by reference TRBV25-1 and TRBJ2-1, is EADIYQTPRYLVIGTGKKITLECSQTMGHDKMYWYQQDPGMELHLIHYSYGVNSTEKGDLSSESTVSRIRTEHFPLTLESARPSHTSQYLCASSVGNNEQFFGPGTRLTVL.

Here the CDR3 reads CASSQDAGSGANVLTF. The CDR3 nucleotides read TGCGCCAGCAGCCAAGACGCAGGATCTGGGGCCAACGTCCTGACTTTC. J is TRBJ2-6 and V is TRBV4-3; D is uncertain. The CDR3 consists of 16 residues. Per the germline V gene, CDR1 is LGHNA and CDR2 is YSLEER. V was pared by 0 bases and J by 1 base, with 7 bases between.

This clone was detected ten times or more. The V gene is TRBV19, the J gene TRBJ1-1, with no clear D. Trimming stripped 6 bases from V and 3 bases from J, with 11 bases between. CDR3 size: 13 residues. Germline values: CDR1 LNHDA, CDR2 SQIVND (reference sequence). The CDR3 DNA reads as TGTGCCAGTAGCGCTGACGGGTACACTGAAGCTTTCTTT. Amino acid sequence: CASSADGYTEAFF. The variable domain in full, completed from reference TRBV19 and TRBJ1-1, reads DGGITQSPKYLFRKEGQNVTLSCEQNLNHDAMYWYRQDPGQGLRLIYYSQIVNDFQKGDIAEGYSVSREKKESFPLTVTSAQKNPTAFYLCASSADGYTEAFFGQGTRLTVV.

This clone was counted only a few times. This chain joins TRBV29-1 and TRBJ1-2; D call uncertain. The CDR3 has 13 residues. Germline values: CDR1 SQVTM, CDR2 ANQGSEA. Trimming took 1 base from V and 8 from J, leaving 14 bases between them. The CDR3: CSVEVGNRRGYTF. The CDR3 DNA reads as TGCAGCGTTGAAGTAGGCAATCGGAGGGGCTACACCTTC.

The chain has TRBV30 and TRBJ2-7, with D perhaps matching TRBD1 or TRBD2 (5 bases each). Germline CDR1 and CDR2: GTSNPN and SVGIG (reference sequence). This CDR3 has 13 residues. V lost 8 bases to trimming and J lost 0 bases, with 14 bases between them. For the CDR3, the DNA is TGTGCCGGGACCGGGGCGAGCTCCTACGAGCAGTACTTC. It translates to CAGTGASSYEQYF.

The chain joins TRBV5-1 to TRBJ1-1; D remains ambiguous. This CDR3 contains 13 residues. V gave up 4 bases and J gave up 1 base, with 8 bases separating them. Germline-derived CDR1 and CDR2 are SGHRS and YFSETQ. CDR3 DNA sequence: TGCGCCAGCAGCCCTCAAGGGAACACTGAAGCTTTCTTT. This gives the protein CASSPQGNTEAFF. The entire variable domain, with the rest obtained from reference TRBV5-1 and TRBJ1-1, is as follows: KAGVTQTPRYLIKTRGQQVTLSCSPISGHRSVSWYQQTPGQGLQFLFEYFSETQRNKGNFPGRFSGRQFSNSRSEMNVSTLELGDSALYLCASSPQGNTEAFFGQGTRLTVV.

This clone was recorded a few times. The chain joins TRBV6-5 to TRBJ2-2; possibly TRBD1 for D (5 bases). V was clipped by 0 bases and J by 1 base, with 9 bases between them. CDR1 is MNHEY and CDR2 is SVGAGI in the germline V gene. The CDR3 contains 16 residues. This CDR3 reads CASSYSAGWNTGELFF. The CDR3 DNA reads TGTGCCAGCAGTTACTCGGCAGGGTGGAACACCGGGGAGCTGTTTTTT.

The rearrangement links TRBV30 to TRBJ1-5, with 7 bases that match TRBD1. V trimming: 2 bases; J trimming: 7 bases; junction bases outside the gene matches: 5. The CDR3 length is 13 residues. In germline, CDR1 is GTSNPN, CDR2 SVGIG (reference sequence). For the CDR3, the DNA is TGTGCCTGGAGTACAGGGGTGGACCAGCCCCAGCATTTT. Translating gives CAWSTGVDQPQHF. The complete variable domain, with remaining parts taken from reference TRBV30 and TRBJ1-5, reads SQTIHQWPATLVQPVGSPLSLECTVEGTSNPNLYWYRQAAGRGLQLLFYSVGIGQISSEVPQNLSASRPQDRQFILSSKKLLLSDSGFYLCAWSTGVDQPQHFGDGTRLSIL.

V is TRBV14 and J is TRBJ2-3, with 11 bases that match TRBD2. The CDR3 spans 18 residues. With V trimmed by 4 bases and J by 0 bases, 9 bases remained unmatched. Germline assignment: CDR1 SGHDN and CDR2 FVKESK. The CDR3 nucleotides are TGTGCCAGCAGCCCCGGACTAGCGGGTGACTCTAGCACAGATACGCAGTATTTT. Amino acid sequence: CASSPGLAGDSSTDTQYF.

The chain uses TRBV4-3 and TRBJ1-5; the D gene is possibly TRBD1 (6 bases). Trimming left V 1 base short and J 6 bases short, with 13 bases between. There are 15 residues in the CDR3. Germline values: CDR1 LGHNA, CDR2 YSLEER. The DNA for the CDR3 is TGCGCCAGCAGCCAAGCTCGGGGGCTCGGTCAGCCCCAGCATTTT. It translates to CASSQARGLGQPQHF.

The chain employs TRBV14 and TRBJ2-4; D perhaps matches TRBD2 (7 bases). Germline V lookup: CDR1 SGHDN, CDR2 FVKESK. Deletions cut 4 bases from V and 9 bases from J, with 22 bases between. This CDR3 has 16 residues. The CDR3 nucleotides read TGTGCCAGCAGCCCAAGCGGCGGGGGCCCGGAGGGCATTCAGTACTTC. Its translation: CASSPSGGGPEGIQYF. The whole variable domain, remainder taken from reference TRBV14 and TRBJ2-4, is EAGVTQFPSHSVIEKGQTVTLRCDPISGHDNLYWYRRVMGKEIKFLLHFVKESKQDESGMPNNRFLAERTGGTYSTLKVQPAELEDSGVYFCASSPSGGGPEGIQYFGAGTRLSVL.

V is TRBV5-1 and J is TRBJ1-1; D possibly corresponds to TRBD1 (6 bases). V was shortened by 0 bases and J by 4 bases, with 10 bases between the two germline ends. The V gene's germline CDR1 is SGHRS and CDR2 YFSETQ. This CDR3 spans 14 amino acids. CDR3 region: CASSLEGGFTEAFF. The CDR3, as DNA: TGCGCCAGCAGCTTGGAGGGGGGTTTCACTGAAGCTTTCTTT. Complete variable domain (other parts from reference TRBV5-1 and TRBJ1-1): KAGVTQTPRYLIKTRGQQVTLSCSPISGHRSVSWYQQTPGQGLQFLFEYFSETQRNKGNFPGRFSGRQFSNSRSEMNVSTLELGDSALYLCASSLEGGFTEAFFGQGTRLTVV.